This T cell receptor (beta chain) was documented in a study of T cells in Graves' hyperthyroidism and ophthalmopathy (dated by TCRdb to between 2018 and 2020). About the investigation overall: Peripheral blood samples were taken at the time of initial diagnosis, prior to any treatment. A discovery cohort of about a hundred patients, approximately 45 with Graves' ophthalmopathy and about 58 with stable Graves' hyperthyroidism, was used to find distinguishing TCR V-J signatures. Whether ophthalmopathy could be predicted prospectively was tested in an independent validation cohort made up of approximately 19 hyperthyroidism patients plus 17 patients who later progressed to ophthalmopathy. The 90 to 100 discovery patients were randomly split 7:3 into training and test sets. The study also compared thyroid tissue and blood T-cell repertoires from five or six Graves' hyperthyroidism patients. Once sampling was done, hyperthyroidism patients were given methimazole at a starting dose of 30 mg daily, whereas ophthalmopathy patients were given high-dose intravenous methylprednisolone. The paper reports TCR Vbeta CDR3 sequencing of fewer than 150 peripheral blood samples: 40 to 45 ophthalmopathy, around 80 hyperthyroidism and about 17 progressor patients. General findings and caveats noted by the study authors: Sample size was not statistically predetermined, and blinding of investigators to group allocation was not performed. In cross-validation, a model built on a 13 V-J signature told ophthalmopathy apart from stable hyperthyroidism with approximately 90% sensitivity and roughly 81% specificity, and in testing the same model reached 80%/75%. During validation, the model predicted progression to ophthalmopathy a median of about 6.5 months ahead of onset, with 70.59% sensitivity and 72.22% specificity. Most expanded thyroid clonotypes (frequency above 0.001) were also detected in blood, suggesting blood repertoires may reflect thyroid immune responses.

The CDR3 goes from the cysteine to the phenylalanine over 14 residues. Of the read, only the CDR3 DNA is kept; its 42 bases are in frame from base 1. From the germline V gene, CDR1 is SGHDT and CDR2 is YYEEEE. V trim: 3 bases; J trim: 6 bases; unmatched bases: 3. In the ophthalmopathy patients, disease was moderately to severely active, with a Clinical Activity Score of 3 or more, a NOSPECS grade of 4 or more, and a duration of less than 3 months. The study excluded patients with uncontrolled infections, other autoimmune diseases, pregnancy or lactation. Diagnoses were based on clinical symptoms, serum thyroxine and TRAb, thyroid ultrasound and orbital computed tomography. Ficoll-Paque density gradient centrifugation was used to isolate PBMCs from 8.5 to 10 ml of fresh peripheral blood. Total RNA was extracted using Trizol reagent, and RNA quality was assessed on an Agilent 2100 Bioanalyzer. Details on this clonotype: Its antigen is still unknown. No base quality values were provided; no much bigger clone lies one nucleotide off.

The TCR beta CDR3 regions were amplified from the RNA transcripts. For the first round of RT-PCR on the TCR CDR3, the HTBI primer set was used together with the Qiagen OneStep RT-PCR kit. A second multiplex PCR round built the libraries, followed by size selection and purification. The libraries were sequenced on an Illumina HiSeq2000 using paired-end 100 bp reads. Per the authors' processing: SOAPnuke was used to process the raw data, with reads discarded if the reads contained adapters or uncalled bases, had a mean Phred below 15, or lacked an exact constant-primer or identifier match. High-quality paired reads were merged using COPE v1.2.5, and each unique nucleotide sequence was defined as a clonotype. MiTCR v1.1 was used to align clonotypes to the IMGT TRBV, TRBD and TRBJ reference segments. The analysis was restricted to V-J combinations with a frequency above 0.0001, which together covered just over 98% of the repertoires. The TCS score was defined as F50 (clonal expansion) divided by E x V (chaos), with BLOSUM62-based TCRdist calculated between CDR3 peptides within each V-J. Welch's t-statistics and random forest reduced 514 V-J features to 10 to 15, which were used in a naive Bayes classifier (R e1071). TCRdb ran its own pipeline on the public reads, namely fastp trimming at Q25 and MiXCR clone calling, and kept in-frame beta chains. Rows with one shared CDR3 protein collapse into an entry with the most common genes and DNA. The V and J calls were not made by the authors but by TCRdb's processing. The sample table records hundreds of thousands of distinct CDR3 sequences; around 21% of these occur just once. The ten largest clones represent roughly a third of the sample.

The rearranged chain carries TRBV5-6 and TRBJ1-4; 9 central bases correspond to TRBD1. This clonotype was sampled from a man aged 30-40 years with Graves' ophthalmopathy. Sequencing input: blood. This receptor has the CDR3 CASSWGDRDEKLFF. The DNA sequence reads TGTGCCAGCAGCTGGGGGGACAGGGATGAAAAACTGTTTTTT.